This T cell receptor (beta chain) stems from a study of post-analysis software for immune sequencing data. On the study more broadly: Patients had relapsing-remitting, secondary progressive or progressive-relapsing multiple sclerosis; some lacked subtype. Study-level results: With F measure, samples from one preparation batch clustered together strongly.

Presence of unique molecular identifiers characterized the TCR beta cDNA libraries. T cells numbering roughly 0.9 to 10 million yielded cDNA molecules that totaled roughly 500,000. MiXCR, run by TCRdb on the PCR reads, gives a single entry per CDR3 protein. The sample lists hundreds of thousands of distinct CDR3 sequences, just under 30% occurring once. This clonotype was seen only once. The antigen remains undetermined. The clonotype originates from a girl aged 5-17 years with multiple sclerosis. Sequencing was done on a sample of blood.

CDR3 sequence: CASSATGQGGTGELFF. As DNA, the CDR3 is TGTGCCAGCAGCGCAACGGGACAGGGAGGCACCGGGGAGCTGTTTTTT. This rearrangement joins TRBV7-2 to TRBJ2-2; 9 bases match TRBD1. Germline CDR1 reads SGHTA; CDR2 reads FQGNSA. J gave up 4 bases and V 5 bases, and 8 bases lay outside the gene matches. The CDR3 runs to 16 residues.